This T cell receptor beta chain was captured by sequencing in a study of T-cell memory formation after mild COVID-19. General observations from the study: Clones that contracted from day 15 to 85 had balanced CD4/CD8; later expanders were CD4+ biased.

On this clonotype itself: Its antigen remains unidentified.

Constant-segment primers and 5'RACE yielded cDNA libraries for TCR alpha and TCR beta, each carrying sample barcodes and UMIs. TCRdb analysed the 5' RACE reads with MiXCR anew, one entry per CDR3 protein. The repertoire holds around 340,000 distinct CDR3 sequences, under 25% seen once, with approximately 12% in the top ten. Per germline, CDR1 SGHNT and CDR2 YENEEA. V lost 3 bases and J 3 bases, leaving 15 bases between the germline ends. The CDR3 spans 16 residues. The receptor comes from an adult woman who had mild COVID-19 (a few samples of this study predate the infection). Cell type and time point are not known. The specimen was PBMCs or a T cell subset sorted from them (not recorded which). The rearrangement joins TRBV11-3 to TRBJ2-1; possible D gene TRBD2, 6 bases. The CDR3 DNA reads TGTGCCAGCAGCTTCCGGGACTGTGCCATCTACAATGAGCAGTTCTTC. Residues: CASSFRDCAIYNEQFF.